These 2 T cell receptor beta chains were sequenced from one sample in a study of CD8 T cells in ankylosing spondylitis. Overall study results and limits: It appeared that ankylosing spondylitis blood was characterized by a TCR beta motif of several highly homologous variants.

A single record per CDR3 protein comes from TCRdb applying MiXCR to the 5' RACE reads. Here the sample spans 300,000 to 400,000 distinct CDR3 sequences, around 22% being singletons. No antigens are known for them. Sequenced: blood, either unsorted or a sorted T cell fraction (not recorded which). The receptors derive from a male donor with ankylosing spondylitis.

The sample holds a few counts of this clonotype. The genes are TRBV12-3 or TRBV12-4 and TRBJ2-1, with TRBD2 matching 8 bases. J lost 6 bases, V lost 6 bases, and 4 bases had no gene match. The CDR3 loop spans 13 amino acids. The CDR3 DNA follows: TGTGCCAGCAGACCCAGCGGGAGCAATGAGCAGTTCTTC. It encodes CASRPSGSNEQFF.

This chain connects TRBV12-3 or TRBV12-4 to TRBJ2-7; no reliable D call. CDR3 length equals 14 residues. Trimming stripped 2 bases from V and 3 bases from J, with 11 bases between. The CDR3 nucleotides read TGTGCCAGCAGTTTACAGCGCCGCAACTACGAGCAGTACTTC. Translating it yields CASSLQRRNYEQYF.